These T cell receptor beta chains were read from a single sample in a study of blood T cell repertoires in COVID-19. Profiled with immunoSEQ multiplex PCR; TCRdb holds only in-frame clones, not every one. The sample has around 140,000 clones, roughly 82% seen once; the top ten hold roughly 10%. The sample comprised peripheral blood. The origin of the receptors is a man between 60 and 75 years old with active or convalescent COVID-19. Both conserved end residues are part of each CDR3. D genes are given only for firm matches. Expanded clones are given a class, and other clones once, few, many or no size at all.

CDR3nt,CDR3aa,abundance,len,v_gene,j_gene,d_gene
TGTGCCAGTTCGGAGCGGGAGGTTTTCGTCCAGGGCACAGATACGCAGTATTTT,CASSEREVFVQGTDTQYF,few,18,TRBV19,TRBJ2-3,TRBD2
TGTGCCACCAGCAGAGAGAGAACAGGGGTAGGAAAACTGTTTTTT,CATSRERTGVGKLFF,once,15,TRBV15,TRBJ1-4,TRBD1
TGTGCCAGCAGTTCGGAGCGGGGAGCCTACAATGAGCAGTTCTTC,CASSSERGAYNEQFF,once,15,TRBV6-2/TRBV6-3,TRBJ2-1,TRBD2
TGTGCCAGCAGCACCTCGGGACTAGCGGGAGAAGAGACCCAGTACTTC,CASSTSGLAGEETQYF,-,16,TRBV13,TRBJ2-5,TRBD2
TGTGCCAGCAGTTATAGGGGGAATAGCAATCAGCCCCAGCATTTT,CASSYRGNSNQPQHF,-,15,TRBV6-2/TRBV6-3,TRBJ1-5,-
TGTGCCAGTAGTATAGCTAGCGGGACCTACAATGAGCAGTTCTTC,CASSIASGTYNEQFF,-,15,TRBV19,TRBJ2-1,TRBD2
TGTGCCAGTAGTATAAGCTTAGTCGGGTACTATGGCTACACCTTC,CASSISLVGYYGYTF,-,15,TRBV19,TRBJ1-2,-
TGTGCCAGTAGTATGACCGGAGGGACTATGACCTATGGCTACACCTTC,CASSMTGGTMTYGYTF,-,16,TRBV19,TRBJ1-2,-
TGTGCCAGTTCCGGGACAGGGGTTTTGGCCCGGAACTATGGCTACACCTTC,CASSGTGVLARNYGYTF,-,17,TRBV19,TRBJ1-2,TRBD1
TGTGCCATCAGAGGGCCAGGGATGAGGTATGGCTACACCTTC,CAIRGPGMRYGYTF,-,14,TRBV10-3,TRBJ1-2,-
TGTGCCAGCAGCCTTAATCAGCCCCAGCATTTT,CASSLNQPQHF,-,11,TRBV12-3/TRBV12-4,TRBJ1-5,-
TGTGCCAGTAGTATTGCGCAGGGTTTATGGGGCAATCAGCCCCAGCATTTT,CASSIAQGLWGNQPQHF,-,17,TRBV19,TRBJ1-5,-
TGTGCCAGCAGCCATCGAAGACAGTTGGCCACTGAAGCTTTCTTT,CASSHRRQLATEAFF,once,15,TRBV3-1/TRBV3-2,TRBJ1-1,-
TGTGCCAGTAGACTGACAGGGGGCTCCGAGGAGACCCAGTACTTC,CASRLTGGSEETQYF,-,15,TRBV19,TRBJ2-5,TRBD1
TGTGCCAGCAGTTTCCGGACAGTAGCCAATTCACCCCTCCACTTT,CASSFRTVANSPLHF,-,15,TRBV27,TRBJ1-6,-
TGTGCCAGCAGCCAACAGGGATCCGGAAAAGCTTTCTTT,CASSQQGSGKAFF,-,13,TRBV14,TRBJ1-1,-
TGTGCCTGGAACCGACAGGGGGGAAATCAGCCCCAGCATTTT,CAWNRQGGNQPQHF,few,14,TRBV30,TRBJ1-5,TRBD1
TGTGCCAGCACACAAACTGACGGGACAGGGGCGGGGGAGCAGTACTTC,CASTQTDGTGAGEQYF,-,16,TRBV2,TRBJ2-7,TRBD1
TGTGCCAGTAGTATAGTAACAACTAATGAAAAACTGTTTTTT,CASSIVTTNEKLFF,-,14,TRBV19,TRBJ1-4,-
TGTGCCAGCAGCCCAAATGACCGGGACAGGGCCTACGAGCAGTACTTC,CASSPNDRDRAYEQYF,-,16,TRBV9,TRBJ2-7,TRBD1
TGCAGTCCCGCACAGGGAAATGAGCAGTTCTTC,CSPAQGNEQFF,-,11,TRBV20-1,TRBJ2-1,-
TGCGCCAGCAGCCAAGATACTTGGGGCGACAGGGGGTTAGCTGATGAGCAGTTCTTC,CASSQDTWGDRGLADEQFF,-,19,TRBV4-1,TRBJ2-1,TRBD1
TGTGCCTGGAGTGGGACAGGGGGCCGGGAGACCCAGTACTTC,CAWSGTGGRETQYF,-,14,TRBV30,TRBJ2-5,TRBD1
TGTGCCAGCTCACCACAGGGGTCTGGAAACACCATATATTTT,CASSPQGSGNTIYF,few,14,TRBV18,TRBJ1-3,-
TGTGCCAGCTCACCAACCAGGGGCAATGAGCAGTTCTTC,CASSPTRGNEQFF,-,13,TRBV18,TRBJ2-1,-
TGTGCCACCAGTGAACACACCGACGGGAACTATGGCTACACCTTC,CATSEHTDGNYGYTF,few,15,TRBV24-1,TRBJ1-2,-
TGTGCCAGCAGTTTCGGGACAGGGGGTAGCAATCAGCCCCAGCATTTT,CASSFGTGGSNQPQHF,once,16,TRBV27,TRBJ1-5,TRBD1
TGTGCCACCAGTGACTCCAGGACAGGGCGGTGGACTGAAGCTTTCTTT,CATSDSRTGRWTEAFF,-,16,TRBV24-1,TRBJ1-1,TRBD1
TGTGCCACCAGTGATTTAAGCCTAGCCGATAGCACAGATACGCAGTATTTT,CATSDLSLADSTDTQYF,-,17,TRBV24-1,TRBJ2-3,-
TGTGCCAGAAAAACTACAGGGAAGAATTCACCCCTCCACTTT,CARKTTGKNSPLHF,-,14,TRBV7-5,TRBJ1-6,-
TGTGCCACCAGTGACATAGCTGGGACGCAGTATTTT,CATSDIAGTQYF,-,12,TRBV24-1,TRBJ2-3,-
TGTGCCAGCAGTTACTCGACCGGACTTGAAGCTTTCTTT,CASSYSTGLEAFF,-,13,TRBV6-5,TRBJ1-1,-
TGTGCTAGTGGTCAACATTTTACTGAGCAGTTCTTC,CASGQHFTEQFF,-,12,TRBV12-5,TRBJ2-1,-
TGTGCCAGCAGCGGAAGGACAGGGGGCAGGGGCTACACCTTC,CASSGRTGGRGYTF,-,14,TRBV7-8,TRBJ1-2,TRBD1
TGTGCCAGCAGTTACTCTCGTAGCGGGAGGGAAAATACGCAGTATTTT,CASSYSRSGRENTQYF,-,16,TRBV6-2/TRBV6-3,TRBJ2-3,TRBD2
TGTGCCAGCAGCTTCGGGGGTGGGACTGAAGCTTTCTTT,CASSFGGGTEAFF,-,13,TRBV5-4,TRBJ1-1,-
TGTGCCACCAGCAGAGAAACAGGGGCTTACGGAAACACCATATATTTT,CATSRETGAYGNTIYF,-,16,TRBV15,TRBJ1-3,TRBD1
TGTGCCAGCAGACCTCTTAGCGGGGCCTACAATGAGCAGTTCTTC,CASRPLSGAYNEQFF,once,15,TRBV2,TRBJ2-1,TRBD2
TGTGCCAGCAGCTTGTCAGGGGTTGGCTACACCTTC,CASSLSGVGYTF,-,12,TRBV7-9,TRBJ1-2,-
TGTGCCAGCAGCTTAAGGGCTAGCGCAGACAATGAGCAGTTCTTC,CASSLRASADNEQFF,once,15,TRBV7-2,TRBJ2-1,-
TGTGCCAGCAACACGCAGGGGGCTAGCGAAAAACTGTTTTTT,CASNTQGASEKLFF,-,14,TRBV6-6,TRBJ1-4,TRBD1
TGTGCCAGCAGACCCATACGCCGAGTGGGACAGGGGATCTACGAGCAGTACTTC,CASRPIRRVGQGIYEQYF,-,18,TRBV11-2,TRBJ2-7,TRBD1
TGTGCCAGTTTCAGGGGACAGATGAACACTGAAGCTTTCTTT,CASFRGQMNTEAFF,few,14,TRBV19,TRBJ1-1,TRBD1
TGTGCCAGCAGACAGGGGGCACAAATTGGCTACACCTTC,CASRQGAQIGYTF,once,13,TRBV6-5,TRBJ1-2,TRBD1
TGTGCCAGCAGTATCCGGGACTTCGGGGAGCTGTTTTTT,CASSIRDFGELFF,-,13,TRBV6-5,TRBJ2-2,-
TGTGCCAGCGGTACCGGGGGGGAGACCCAGTACTTC,CASGTGGETQYF,few,12,TRBV6-5,TRBJ2-5,TRBD2
TGTGCCACCAACTTATTGGCTAGCGGGGCCACCGCAAAGCAGTTCTTC,CATNLLASGATAKQFF,-,16,TRBV5-6,TRBJ2-1,TRBD2
TGTGCCAGCAGCTTGTTCACAGGGGACTCTCCCACCGGGGAGCTGTTTTTT,CASSLFTGDSPTGELFF,-,17,TRBV5-6,TRBJ2-2,-
TGTGCCAGCAGCCTTACGTGGGGGGGCTATGGCTACACCTTC,CASSLTWGGYGYTF,-,14,TRBV5-6,TRBJ1-2,-